The 14 T cell receptor beta chains presented below share a single source sample, sequenced in a study of T-cell memory formation after mild COVID-19. TCRdb ran MiXCR on the 5' RACE reads and lists one entry per CDR3 protein. The data show under 400,000 distinct CDR3 sequences, with under 25% seen just once and around 12% held by the top ten. The sequenced material came from PBMCs or a T cell subset sorted from them (not recorded which). Receptors were obtained from an adult woman who had mild COVID-19 (a few samples of this study predate the infection). Cell type and time point are not known.

This clonotype was seen more than once but under ten times. The J gene is TRBJ1-4, the V gene TRBV6-5; D is undetermined. Trimming removed 4 bases at V and 11 bases at J, with 11 bases between. Per the germline V gene, CDR1 is MNHEY and CDR2 is SVGAGI. This CDR3 comprises 12 residues. In DNA, the CDR3 is TGTGCCAGCAGTTCTCCACTAAGGAAACTGTTTTTT. Amino acids: CASSSPLRKLFF.

This clonotype was detected only a few times. The chain combines TRBV5-5 with TRBJ1-1, with a tentative D call TRBD1 (5 bases). Trimming shortened V by 3 bases and J by 4 bases, and 19 bases separated the two germline ends. The CDR3 consists of 16 residues. Germline V gene lookup returns CDR1 SGHKS and CDR2 YYEKEE (reference sequence). CDR3: CASSYSGHGAGTEAFF. CDR3 coding DNA: TGTGCCAGCAGCTATTCAGGGCACGGTGCAGGCACTGAAGCTTTCTTT.

The genes are TRBV20-1 and TRBJ2-2; no definite D call. This CDR3 has 12 residues. The germline V gene has CDR1 DFQATT and CDR2 SNEGSKA (reference sequence). Trimming took 3 bases from V and 3 from J, leaving 5 bases between them. The CDR3 region has the DNA TGCAGTGCTAGTCAATACACCGGGGAGCTGTTTTTT. Its translation: CSASQYTGELFF.

This clonotype was seen a handful of times. CDR3 nucleotides: TGCAGCGTTAAAGGGGAAGTCACAGATACGCAGTATTTT. Translated, it gives CSVKGEVTDTQYF. The chain joins TRBV29-1 to TRBJ2-3; the D gene is possibly TRBD1 (5 bases). CDR1 is SQVTM and CDR2 is ANQGSEA in the germline V gene. Trimming stripped 5 bases from V and 2 bases from J, with 11 bases between. The CDR3 loop spans 13 amino acids.

This clonotype was seen only a few times. This chain connects TRBV12-3 or TRBV12-4 to TRBJ2-5, with D possibly matching TRBD2 (5 bases). The CDR3 contains 15 residues. V lost 0 bases and J lost 4, with 12 bases in between. Written as DNA, the CDR3 is TGTGCCAGCAGTTTAGCGGACCGGGATCGAGAGACCCAGTACTTC. The encoded protein is CASSLADRDRETQYF.

The table lists this clonotype with a few counts. CDR3 DNA sequence: TGTGCCAGCAGCCCCGGGTATGGAGAGACCCAGTACTTC. Translation: CASSPGYGETQYF. The V and J genes are TRBV12-3 or TRBV12-4 and TRBJ2-5; D unresolved. The CDR3 totals 13 residues. V dropped 6 bases and J dropped 4 bases, with 12 bases sitting between them.

Turning to this clonotype: One end of the junction does not line up with germline, which may come from a read error. V is TRBV5-1 and J is TRBJ1-1; D is unclear. The CDR3 has 14 amino acids. Germline V gene data show CDR1 as SGHRS and CDR2 as YFSETQ. The CDR3 loop reads CSSSLVGESTEAFF. CDR3 nucleotide sequence: TGCTCCAGCAGCTTGGTCGGGGAAAGCACTGAAGCTTTCTTT.

This sequence joins TRBV6-5 and TRBJ2-7; 8 bases line up with TRBD1. Germline V gene sequence: CDR1 MNHEY, CDR2 SVGAGI. This CDR3 region has 14 residues. V shed 5 bases, J shed 6 bases, and the junction held 9 bases outside the gene matches. The DNA of the CDR3 is TGTGCCAGCAGTCACGGACAGGGCGCGCGCGAGCAGTACTTC. Encoded protein: CASSHGQGAREQYF.

The J gene is TRBJ2-1, the V gene TRBV12-3 or TRBV12-4; no clear D. The CDR3 sequence is 14 residues long. V was pared by 3 bases and J by 6 bases, with 12 bases between. CDR3 amino acids: CASSFSLGGNEQFF. The CDR3 bases are TGTGCCAGCAGTTTTTCCCTCGGCGGCAATGAGCAGTTCTTC.

The V and J genes are TRBV7-9 and TRBJ2-7; D possibly corresponds to TRBD1 (6 bases). Germline loops: CDR1 SEHNR, CDR2 FQNEAQ (reference sequence). V lost 5 bases, J lost 2 bases, and 16 bases lay in between. CDR3 length: 15 residues. The CDR3 bases are TGTGCCAGCAGCACTGCGACAGGAATCACCTACGAGCAGTACTTC. Amino acid sequence: CASSTATGITYEQYF.

This clonotype was counted only a few times. This chain links TRBV7-3 with TRBJ2-2; TRBD2 might be the D (6 bases). The V end lost 8 bases, the J end lost 0 bases, and 13 bases lay between the germline ends. CDR1 SGHTA and CDR2 FQGTGA come from the germline V gene. The CDR3 length is 15 residues. The CDR3, as DNA: TGTGCCAGCTCTATGGGGGGAGCGAACACCGGGGAGCTGTTTTTT. Translation: CASSMGGANTGELFF.

The chain carries TRBV7-9 and TRBJ2-7; no firm D call. With 5 bases removed from V and 7 bases from J, the gap between germline ends came to 30 bases. Germline lookup yields CDR1 SEHNR and CDR2 FQNEAQ (reference sequence). The CDR3 sequence is 18 residues long. CDR3 in amino acids: CASSRRRAPPQVSEEQYF. As DNA, the CDR3 is TGTGCCAGCAGCCGGAGAAGGGCTCCCCCGCAGGTATCGGAAGAGCAGTACTTC.

This clonotype has just a few counts. V gene TRBV4-3 combines with J gene TRBJ1-1; TRBD1 is a possible D gene (6 bases). The germline V gene has CDR1 LGHNA and CDR2 YSLEER. Between the trimmed V and J ends, which lost 1 base and 2 bases, there was a span of 11 bases. The length of the CDR3 is 15 residues. The DNA for the CDR3 is TGCGCCAGCAGCCAAGGGGGGCGGGGTAACACTGAAGCTTTCTTT. This gives the protein CASSQGGRGNTEAFF.

V is TRBV7-2 and J is TRBJ2-7; D is undetermined. Germline lookup yields CDR1 SGHTA and CDR2 FQGNSA. The V gene lost 6 bases and the J gene lost 0 bases, with 18 bases spanning the gap. CDR3 length: 16 residues. Written as DNA, the CDR3 is TGTGCCAGCAGTTTTAGTAGGGCAGCAAGCTCCTACGAGCAGTACTTC. Amino acids: CASSFSRAASSYEQYF.